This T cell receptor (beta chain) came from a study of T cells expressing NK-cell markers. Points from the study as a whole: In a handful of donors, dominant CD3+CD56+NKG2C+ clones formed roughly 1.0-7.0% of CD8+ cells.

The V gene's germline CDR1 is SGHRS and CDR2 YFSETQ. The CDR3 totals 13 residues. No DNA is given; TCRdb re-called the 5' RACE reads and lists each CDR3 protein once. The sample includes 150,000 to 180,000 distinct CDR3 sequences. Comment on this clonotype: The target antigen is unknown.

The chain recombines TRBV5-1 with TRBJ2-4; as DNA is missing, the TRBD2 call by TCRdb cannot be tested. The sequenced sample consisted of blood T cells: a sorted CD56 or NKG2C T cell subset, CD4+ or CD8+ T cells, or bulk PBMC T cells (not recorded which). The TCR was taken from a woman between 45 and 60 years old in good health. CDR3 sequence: CASSSGGNSIQYF. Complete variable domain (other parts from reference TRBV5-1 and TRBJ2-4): KAGVTQTPRYLIKTRGQQVTLSCSPISGHRSVSWYQQTPGQGLQFLFEYFSETQRNKGNFPGRFSGRQFSNSRSEMNVSTLELGDSALYLCASSSGGNSIQYFGAGTRLSVL.